These 5 T cell receptor beta chains originate from one sample sequenced in a study of graft-versus-host responses after intestinal transplantation. Sequencing was performed with immunoSEQ multiplex PCR; in TCRdb, only in-frame clones are kept and a portion is missing. The table shows about 81,000 clones, with 85% to 90% occurring only once. Their antigens are not known. The sequenced sample was unstimulated CD4+ T cells sorted from spleen or lymph node cells, obtained before intestinal transplant. The origin of the receptors is a human donor who received an intestinal transplant.

This sequence joins TRBV19 and TRBJ2-5; 10 positions agree with TRBD2. V lost 3 bases to trimming and J lost 5 bases; unmatched junction nucleotides: 6. Germline assignment: CDR1 LNHDA and CDR2 SQIVND (reference sequence). The CDR3 loop spans 15 amino acids. The CDR3 sequence: CASSMRLAGVETQYF. CDR3 sequence (DNA): TGTGCCAGTAGTATGAGGCTAGCGGGAGTTGAGACCCAGTACTTC.

This clone turned up a few times. The chain carries TRBV28 and TRBJ2-3, with D perhaps matching TRBD1 (6 bases). The CDR3 length is 14 residues. V was cut by 3 bases and J by 2 bases, with 9 bases left in between. The germline V gene has CDR1 MDHEN and CDR2 SYDVKM. The DNA for the CDR3 is TGTGCCAGCAGTTTCAGGGGACCCACAGATACGCAGTATTTT. It codes for CASSFRGPTDTQYF.

The gene calls are TRBV6-5 and TRBJ1-5; TRBD1 is a possible D gene (6 bases). The CDR3 sequence is 13 residues long. V was shortened by 6 bases and J by 7 bases, with 13 bases between the two germline ends. Germline values: CDR1 MNHEY, CDR2 SVGAGI. Here the CDR3 reads CASSQGLGQPQHF. The CDR3 DNA is TGTGCCAGCAGCCAGGGGTTAGGACAGCCCCAGCATTTT.

This rearrangement joins TRBV7-2 to TRBJ2-5, with 11 bases identical to TRBD2. With V trimmed by 4 bases and J by 5 bases, 9 bases remained unmatched. This CDR3 is 16 amino acids long. Per the germline V gene, CDR1 is SGHTA and CDR2 is FQGNSA. The DNA of the CDR3 is TGTGCCAGCAGCTCCGGTAGCGGGGGGGCAGGGGAGACCCAGTACTTC. Its protein is CASSSGSGGAGETQYF.

This clone is a singleton in its sample. The chain links TRBV11-3 to TRBJ2-5, with 12 positions matching TRBD2. Per the germline V gene, CDR1 is SGHNT and CDR2 is YENEEA. Trimming at V came to 5 bases and at J to 5 bases, leaving 6 bases not matched to a gene. The CDR3 loop spans 15 amino acids. The CDR3 DNA reads as TGTGCCAGCAGCCTGACTAGCGGGAGTGGGGAGACCCAGTACTTC. Its translation: CASSLTSGSGETQYF.